The clone carrying this T cell receptor (beta chain) was observed many times. TCRdb processed the 5' RACE reads anew with MiXCR; each CDR3 protein has one entry. The sample holds about 38,000 distinct CDR3 sequences; roughly 4.9% are singletons and the top ten take roughly 25%. In germline, CDR1 is MGHRA, CDR2 YSYEKL. Trimming removed 1 base at V and 4 bases at J, with 7 bases between. The CDR3 extends over 13 amino acids. Time point denoted: sample taken at primary tumor resection. This entry belongs to a study of spatial heterogeneity in lung cancer. The chain has TRBV4-1 and TRBJ2-5, with no clear D. The sequencing here drew on PBMCs, taken at surgery. This clonotype originated in a female donor with early-stage non-small cell lung cancer. In DNA, the CDR3 is TGCGCCAGCAGCCAAGTCTTTCTAGAGACCCAGTACTTC. Its translation: CASSQVFLETQYF.